A selection of T cell receptor beta chains follows, all from one sample in a study of cytomegalovirus exposure and HLA in healthy donors. Only in-frame clones appear in the TCRdb table, and some are missing; sequencing was by immunoSEQ multiplex PCR. The top ten hold around 2.3% of the sample, which has roughly 250,000 clones, roughly 70% seen once. The sequenced sample was PBMCs. Receptor source: a female donor in good health and CMV-seronegative. CDR3s include the opening cysteine and the closing phenylalanine or tryptophan. The D gene is left open where the match is weak. Clone size, where shown, is once, few, many, or a class for clones that have expanded.

v_call	j_call	clone_size	d_call	cdr3_nt	cdr3_aa
TRBV5-1	TRBJ2-3	NA	TRBD2	TGCGCCAGCAGCCCACTATCTAGCGGGAGTCTTAATACGCAGTATTTT	CASSPLSSGSLNTQYF
TRBV27	TRBJ1-5	NA	NA	TGTGCCAGCAGTTTAGTATTTAGCAATCAGCCCCAGCATTTT	CASSLVFSNQPQHF
TRBV6-5	TRBJ1-1	NA	TRBD1	TGTGCCAGCAGTTCCGGGACAGCGAACACTGAAGCTTTCTTT	CASSSGTANTEAFF
TRBV29-1	TRBJ1-2	NA	NA	TGCAGCGTCCAGGCGGGTTCTAACTATGGCTACACCTTC	CSVQAGSNYGYTF
TRBV5-4	TRBJ2-3	once	TRBD2	TGTGCCAGCAGCTTATCTAGCGGGACAGCAGATACGCAGTATTTT	CASSLSSGTADTQYF
TRBV6-5	TRBJ2-1	NA	NA	TGTGCCACCAGCCAGGGGGGCGACTACAATGAGCAGTTCTTC	CATSQGGDYNEQFF
TRBV27	TRBJ2-1	NA	TRBD2	TGTGCCAGCACCCCCTTGTCACTTCTAGCGGCCTCCTACAATGAGCAGTTCTTC	CASTPLSLLAASYNEQFF
TRBV7-9	TRBJ2-3	NA	NA	TGTGCCGGCTCCGGGTCCACAGATACGCAGTATTTT	CAGSGSTDTQYF
TRBV6-5	TRBJ1-1	NA	NA	TGTGCCAGCAGTTACTCGGCTTCGAACACTGAAGCTTTCTTT	CASSYSASNTEAFF
TRBV19	TRBJ2-6	few	NA	TGTGCCAGTATGCCAGGTGACTCTGGGGCCAACGTCCTGACTTTC	CASMPGDSGANVLTF
TRBV7-5	TRBJ2-3	NA	NA	TGTGTCAGAAGCTTAGCGTTTCTCACTAGCACAGATACGCAGTATTTT	CVRSLAFLTSTDTQYF
TRBV5-1	TRBJ1-5	NA	NA	TGCGCCAGCAGCTTGGCCGGGGGGGATCAGCCCCGGCATTTT	CASSLAGGDQPRHF
TRBV13	TRBJ1-1	few	NA	TGTGCCAGCAGCGCATCCGGGGGCACTGAAGCTTTCTTT	CASSASGGTEAFF
TRBV13	TRBJ1-2	NA	NA	TGTGCCAGCAGCTTACTCGACAGGTTTCGGATGAACTATGGCTACACCTTC	CASSLLDRFRMNYGYTF
TRBV5-1	TRBJ2-7	NA	NA	TGCGCCAGCACAGGGGCCAACTCCTACGAGCAGTACTTC	CASTGANSYEQYF
TRBV6-1	TRBJ1-2	NA	NA	TGTGCCAGCAGTATTCAGGGGAATGGCTACACCTTC	CASSIQGNGYTF
TRBV28	TRBJ1-3	NA	TRBD1	TGTGCCAGCAGTTTGCGGACAGGAGGAAACACCATATATTTT	CASSLRTGGNTIYF
TRBV27	TRBJ1-1	few	TRBD1	TGTGCCAGCAGCCAAATCTCGGGACAGATGAACACTGAAGCTTTCTTT	CASSQISGQMNTEAFF
TRBV4-1	TRBJ2-5	once	NA	TGCGCCAGCAGCCAAGTACTTAGCGAAAGAAACCAAGAGACCCAGTACTTC	CASSQVLSERNQETQYF
TRBV19	TRBJ2-5	NA	TRBD2	TGTGCCAGTAGTGGACGGACTAGCGGGAGGGCCCCGCGAGAGACCCAGTACTTC	CASSGRTSGRAPRETQYF
TRBV11-3	TRBJ2-5	once	NA	TGTGCCAGCAGCTTAGGAATCCCTAGAGAGACCCAGTACTTC	CASSLGIPRETQYF
TRBV4-1	TRBJ2-3	NA	NA	TGCGCCAGCAGCCAAGAAAGTCGGGGGTCGTTCACAGATACGCAGTATTTT	CASSQESRGSFTDTQYF
TRBV7-9	TRBJ2-5	NA	NA	TGTGCCAGCAGCTTTGGACTTGTCGAGACCCAGTACTTC	CASSFGLVETQYF
TRBV10-1	TRBJ1-1	NA	NA	TGCGCCAGCAGTTGGGCGGGGAACACTGAAGCTTTCTTT	CASSWAGNTEAFF
TRBV4-2	TRBJ2-7	NA	NA	TGTGCCAGCAGCCAAGATGACAGTTCCTACGAGCAGTACTTC	CASSQDDSSYEQYF
TRBV7-9	TRBJ1-4	NA	NA	TGTGCCAGCAGCTCGCACCGGGGAGGGGAAACTAATGAAAAACTGTTTTTT	CASSSHRGGETNEKLFF
TRBV2	TRBJ2-4	NA	NA	TGTGCCAGCAGTGGTACTAGGAATTTTGTCATTCAGTACTTC	CASSGTRNFVIQYF
TRBV27	TRBJ2-5	once	TRBD1	TGTGCCAGCAGTCGGATCCGGACAGGGAGGAAGACCCAGTACTTC	CASSRIRTGRKTQYF
TRBV7-2	TRBJ2-2	once	TRBD2	TGTGCCAGCAGCTTTGGGACTAGCGGGAGGGTTGACACCGGGGAGCTGTTTTTT	CASSFGTSGRVDTGELFF
TRBV18	TRBJ2-1	NA	TRBD2	TGTGCCAGCTCACCTACTAGCGGAGGCAATGAGCAGTTCTTC	CASSPTSGGNEQFF
TRBV5-8	TRBJ1-1	few	NA	TGTGCCAGCAGCTTGCGACAGGAAGCTTTCTTT	CASSLRQEAFF
TRBV12-5	TRBJ2-1	once	NA	TGTGCTAGTGGGCTCTCCTCTCGGGACTCCAAGTTCTTC	CASGLSSRDSKFF
TRBV7-2	TRBJ2-3	NA	TRBD2	TGTGCCAGCAGCTTAGGAGGCGGGAGTGTATCAGATACGCAGTATTTT	CASSLGGGSVSDTQYF
TRBV6-6	TRBJ2-5	few	TRBD1	TGTGCCAGCAGTTATCGGGACAGGGGGATCGGAGAGACCCAGTACTTC	CASSYRDRGIGETQYF
TRBV7-9	TRBJ2-4	NA	NA	TGTTCCAGCAGCTCCCTTCTCGGGGAGGACAAAAACATTCAGTACTTC	CSSSSLLGEDKNIQYF
TRBV5-8	TRBJ1-1	NA	TRBD1	TGTGCCAGCAGCTTAACCAACAGGGGGAACACTGAAGCTTTCTTT	CASSLTNRGNTEAFF
TRBV5-1	TRBJ2-1	NA	NA	TGCGCCAGCAGCTCTACCCCTAGCGCCTCCTACAATGAGCAGTTCTTC	CASSSTPSASYNEQFF
TRBV4-1	TRBJ2-7	once	TRBD1	TGCGCCAGCAGCCAGCCAGGGGGCAGGTACGAGCAGTATTTC	CASSQPGGRYEQYF
TRBV27	TRBJ1-5	NA	NA	TGTGCCAGCAGTTTAGGGGGCGGGGGGAGGCCCCAGCATTTT	CASSLGGGGRPQHF
TRBV4-1	TRBJ2-2	few	TRBD1	TGCGCCAGCAGCCAACCCCGACAGGGTGTAGTCACCGGGGAGCTGTTTTTT	CASSQPRQGVVTGELFF
TRBV7-6	TRBJ2-1	NA	TRBD2	TGTGCCAGCAGCTTAGGGCTGGGACAGCCGGGACTAGCGGGGAGGAATGAGCAGTTCTTC	CASSLGLGQPGLAGRNEQFF
TRBV13	TRBJ2-7	NA	TRBD1	TGTGCCAGCAGCTCCCGGGACAGGGGAATTTACGAGCAGTACTTC	CASSSRDRGIYEQYF
TRBV4-2	TRBJ1-1	NA	NA	TGTGCCAGTCGTTTGGGGCGGAGCACTGAAGCTTTCTTT	CASRLGRSTEAFF
TRBV27	TRBJ2-7	NA	NA	TGTGCCAGCAGCCCTTCTAGGTTCGGGGAGCAGTACTTC	CASSPSRFGEQYF
TRBV6-4	TRBJ2-1	NA	NA	TGTGCCAGCAGTGGTGCTCGGGGGAATGAGCAGTTCTTC	CASSGARGNEQFF
TRBV27	TRBJ1-5	NA	NA	TGTGCCAGCAGTTTTGCCGGGACAAGCAATCAGCCCCAGCATTTT	CASSFAGTSNQPQHF
TRBV7-2	TRBJ2-1	NA	TRBD2	TGTGCCAGCAGCCGTAGCGGGGACAATGAGCAGTTCTTC	CASSRSGDNEQFF
TRBV2	TRBJ1-4	NA	NA	TGTGCCAGCAGGACTGCAGGGGCAGTAAATGAAAAACTGTTTTTT	CASRTAGAVNEKLFF